A single sample gave rise to the 25 T cell receptor beta chains below, sequenced in a study of CD8 T cells in Susac syndrome. The authors reverse transcribed roughly 0.5 to 1 ug RNA with random hexamers. TCRdb called the immunoSEQ multiplex PCR reads again in MiXCR, with one record for every CDR3 protein. This sample yields 190,000 or so distinct CDR3 sequences, of which about 95% are seen a single time; about 0.087% belongs to the top ten. Sequences were obtained from CD4+ T cells from PBMCs. The receptors derive from a human donor with multiple sclerosis.

The genes are TRBV10-3 and TRBJ2-6; D not resolved. V lost 2 bases and J lost 0, with 2 bases in between. The CDR3 is made up of 14 amino acids. The V gene's germline CDR1 is ENHRY and CDR2 SYGVKD. The CDR3 bases are TGTGCCATCAGTGAGAGCTCTGGGGCCAACGTCCTGACTTTC. It translates to CAISESSGANVLTF.

This sequence joins TRBV20-1 and TRBJ1-2, with a possible D match to TRBD1 (6 bases). This CDR3 is built from 13 residues. Germline V gives CDR1 DFQATT, CDR2 SNEGSKA (reference sequence). Trimming pared 6 bases from V and 2 bases from J, leaving 13 bases between. In nucleotides, the CDR3 is TGCAGTGCCCATCAGCAGGGGAACTATGGCTACACCTTC. Residues: CSAHQQGNYGYTF.

CDR3: CASSGQSSYNEQFF. The CDR3 DNA is TGTGCCAGCAGCGGCCAAAGCTCCTACAATGAGCAGTTCTTC. The genes are TRBV9 and TRBJ2-1; D remains unclear. Germline CDR1 is SGDLS and CDR2 is YYNGEE. This CDR3 is built from 14 residues. V lost 3 bases to trimming and J lost 0 bases, with 7 bases between them. Based on the CDR3 plus reference TRBV9 and TRBJ2-1, the full variable domain is DSGVTQTPKHLITATGQRVTLRCSPRSGDLSVYWYQQSLDQGLQFLIQYYNGEERAKGNILERFSAQQFPDLHSELNLSSLELGDSALYFCASSGQSSYNEQFFGPGTRLTVL.

The gene calls are TRBV29-1 and TRBJ1-1; weak D call: TRBD1 (5 bases). CDR3 length equals 12 residues. Trimming pared 5 bases from V and 2 bases from J, leaving 9 bases between. In germline, CDR1 is SQVTM, CDR2 ANQGSEA. CDR3 in amino acids: CSVQGFNTEAFF. For the CDR3, the DNA is TGCAGCGTTCAGGGTTTTAACACTGAAGCTTTCTTT. The full variable domain, its missing parts supplied by reference TRBV29-1 and TRBJ1-1, is SAVISQKPSRDICQRGTSLTIQCQVDSQVTMMFWYRQQPGQSLTLIATANQGSEATYESGFVIDKFPISRPNLTFSTLTVSNMSPEDSSIYLCSVQGFNTEAFFGQGTRLTVV.

V usage is TRBV20-1 and J usage is TRBJ1-5; 11 nucleotides agree with TRBD1. V lost 4 bases, J lost 6 bases, and 8 bases stayed unmatched. The length of the CDR3 is 15 residues. Per the germline V gene, CDR1 is DFQATT and CDR2 is SNEGSKA (reference sequence). CDR3 region: CSATTRTGGFQPQHF. DNA for the CDR3: TGCAGTGCTACGACCCGGACAGGGGGCTTTCAGCCCCAGCATTTT.

This chain joins TRBV27 and TRBJ2-4; TRBD2 matches 8 bases. This CDR3 has 16 amino acids. The V segment lost 3 bases and the J segment 6 bases; nucleotides outside the gene matches: 10. Germline V gene lookup returns CDR1 MNHEY and CDR2 SMNVEV (reference sequence). In nucleotides, the CDR3 is TGTGCCAGCAGTTTCCCACCGGCGGGAGGTGGAAACATTCAGTACTTC. The encoded protein is CASSFPPAGGGNIQYF.

The gene calls are TRBV29-1 and TRBJ2-7; 7 bases are a match to TRBD1. Germline CDR1 SQVTM, CDR2 ANQGSEA. CDR3 size: 13 residues. V gave up 7 bases and J gave up 6 bases; unmatched junction bases: 12. CDR3 DNA: TGCAGCGCCGAACGGGACAGAACGACCGAGCAGTACTTC. This translates into CSAERDRTTEQYF.

This chain joins TRBV20-1 and TRBJ1-5, with a possible D match to TRBD1 (5 bases). The germline V gene encodes CDR1 DFQATT and CDR2 SNEGSKA (reference sequence). The CDR3 extends over 16 amino acids. The V end was cut by 3 bases, the J end by 1 base, with 16 bases between. The CDR3 bases are TGCAGTGCTAGGGACCGGGGCGGTTGGAGCAATCAGCCCCAGCATTTT. Residues: CSARDRGGWSNQPQHF.

This rearrangement joins TRBV27 to TRBJ2-7; D remains unclear. The ends were cut back, 0 bases at V and 2 bases at J, with 11 bases in the middle. Germline CDR1 and CDR2: MNHEY and SMNVEV (reference sequence). The CDR3 totals 15 residues. The CDR3 nucleotides read TGTGCCAGCAGTTTATCGAACGGGTACCCCTACGAGCAGTACTTC. It translates to CASSLSNGYPYEQYF.

The J gene is TRBJ2-7, the V gene TRBV5-4, with D maybe TRBD2 (5 bases). This CDR3 comprises 13 residues. V shed 7 bases and J shed 5 bases, with 16 bases lying between them. Germline CDR1 is SGHNT and CDR2 is YYREEE (reference sequence). The CDR3 sequence is CASSWQAGDEQYF. The DNA of the CDR3 is TGTGCCAGCTCATGGCAGGCGGGCGACGAGCAGTACTTC.

The chain has TRBV11-2 and TRBJ2-2, with 7 bases identical to TRBD2. The V gene end was trimmed by 5 bases and the J gene end by 8 bases; junction bases not matched to a gene: 11. The CDR3 sequence is 15 residues long. Per germline, CDR1 SGHAT and CDR2 FQNNGV. CDR3 amino acids: CASSTSAQLRGELFF. CDR3 DNA sequence: TGTGCCAGCAGCACTAGCGCACAGCTTAGGGGGGAGCTGTTTTTT. Combining the CDR3 with reference TRBV11-2 and TRBJ2-2 gives the whole variable domain EAGVAQSPRYKIIEKRQSVAFWCNPISGHATLYWYQQILGQGPKLLIQFQNNGVVDDSQLPKDRFSAERLKGVDSTLKIQPAKLEDSAVYLCASSTSAQLRGELFFGEGSRLTVL.

The CDR3, as DNA: TGCAGTGCCCAGGGGGGCTCCTATGGCTACACCTTC. Its translation is CSAQGGSYGYTF. The chain has TRBV20-1 and TRBJ1-2; 7 nucleotides line up with TRBD1. The V segment lost 6 bases and the J segment 4 bases; nucleotides outside the gene matches: 5. Germline assignment: CDR1 DFQATT and CDR2 SNEGSKA (reference sequence). The CDR3 consists of 12 residues.

The chain employs TRBV12-3 or TRBV12-4 and TRBJ1-1; 7 bases match TRBD1. V shed 4 bases, J shed 4 bases, and the junction held 6 bases outside the gene matches. CDR3 size: 14 residues. The CDR3, as DNA: TGTGCCAGCAGTTCTCAGGGGGGAGGCACTGAAGCTTTCTTT. This gives the protein CASSSQGGGTEAFF.

J is TRBJ2-1 and V is TRBV7-9; TRBD1 aligns across 12 bases. The CDR3 is 16 amino acids. V was pared by 1 base and J by 9 bases, with 7 bases of the junction left unmatched. Germline-derived CDR1 and CDR2 are SEHNR and FQNEAQ (reference sequence). The CDR3 spells CASSLEVGTGGIEQFF. In nucleotides, the CDR3 is TGTGCCAGCAGCTTAGAAGTAGGGACAGGGGGCATTGAGCAGTTCTTC.

The chain's CDR3 is CSVRGGTDGYTF. CDR3 nucleotide sequence: TGCAGCGTCAGAGGCGGGACGGACGGCTACACCTTC. The V and J genes are TRBV29-1 and TRBJ1-2; D might be TRBD1 (5 bases). Germline V CDR1 and CDR2: SQVTM, ANQGSEA. The CDR3 length is 12 residues. V dropped 6 bases and J dropped 8 bases, with 16 bases sitting between them.

The chain recombines TRBV24-1 with TRBJ2-5; no clear D gene. The CDR3 sequence is 16 residues long. Germline CDR1 reads KGHDR; CDR2 reads SFDVKD. V was cut by 5 bases and J by 5 bases, with 20 bases left in between. The CDR3 DNA follows: TGTGCCACCAGTGCGTTCTTGACAAGGTATCGGGAGACCCAGTACTTC. Protein sequence: CATSAFLTRYRETQYF.

This clonotype appeared once. V and J are TRBV20-1 and TRBJ2-7, with D maybe TRBD2 (6 bases). The V gene lost 1 base and the J gene lost 10 bases, with 11 bases spanning the gap. Germline V CDR1 and CDR2: DFQATT, SNEGSKA (reference sequence). The CDR3 has 11 amino acids. CDR3 nucleotides: TGCAGTGCTAGAGTTGCGGGGCCCCAGTACTTC. Translating it yields CSARVAGPQYF.

This clonotype turned up a few times. The chain recombines TRBV27 with TRBJ1-5; D not resolved. The CDR3 contains 14 residues. Trimming cost V 3 bases and J 3 bases, with 9 bases left between them. The germline CDR1 and CDR2 sequences are MNHEY and SMNVEV (reference sequence). The CDR3 DNA sequence: TGTGCCAGCAGTTTCCGGCAGTACAATCAGCCCCAGCATTTT. Its protein product is CASSFRQYNQPQHF.

This sequence joins TRBV10-3 and TRBJ2-7, with 13 nucleotides matching TRBD2. CDR1 and CDR2 (germline): ENHRY, SYGVKD. V was pared by 8 bases and J by 2 bases, with 3 bases of the junction left unmatched. CDR3 length: 14 residues. The CDR3 reads CAISGLAGAYEQYF. In DNA form, the CDR3 reads TGTGCCATCTCTGGACTAGCGGGGGCCTACGAGCAGTACTTC.

This chain connects TRBV7-9 to TRBJ2-1, with 7 bases lining up with TRBD2. Looked up from germline, CDR1 is SEHNR and CDR2 is FQNEAQ (reference sequence). This CDR3 is built from 16 residues. Losses at the gene ends were 1 base for V and 6 bases for J; bases not matched to a gene: 9. Written as DNA, the CDR3 is TGTGCCAGCAGCTTAGGGGGGGGACTCCCTGCCAATGAGCAGTTCTTC. The encoded protein is CASSLGGGLPANEQFF.

The chain couples TRBV10-3 to TRBJ2-6; D ambiguous. Germline V gene lookup returns CDR1 ENHRY and CDR2 SYGVKD. This CDR3 comprises 13 residues. DNA for the CDR3: TGTGCTACTTCCAATCCTGGGGCCAACGTCCTGACTTTC. Translating it yields CATSNPGANVLTF.

This chain links TRBV11-3 with TRBJ2-1; either TRBD1 or TRBD2 may fit D (6 bases each). V dropped 3 bases and J dropped 5 bases, with 17 bases sitting between them. There are 16 residues in the CDR3. From germline, CDR1 is SGHNT and CDR2 YENEEA. For the CDR3, the DNA is TGTGCCAGCAGCTTCCGTCAGGGCGGGACACACAATGAGCAGTTCTTC. Its translation: CASSFRQGGTHNEQFF.

This chain links TRBV18 with TRBJ1-2, with 7 bases fitting TRBD1. V shed 2 bases, J shed 3 bases, and the junction held 3 bases outside the gene matches. The length of the CDR3 is 14 residues. Germline CDR1 KGHSH, CDR2 LQKENI. The CDR3 protein is CASSPNRGDYGYTF. In nucleotides, the CDR3 is TGTGCCAGCTCACCAAACAGGGGAGACTATGGCTACACCTTC.

The V call is TRBV14, the J call TRBJ2-2; no clear D. V dropped 4 bases and J dropped 3 bases, with 12 bases sitting between them. Germline values: CDR1 SGHDN, CDR2 FVKESK. The CDR3 has 15 amino acids. DNA of the CDR3: TGTGCCAGCAGCCGTTCGAAGACATACACCGGGGAGCTGTTTTTT. As protein: CASSRSKTYTGELFF.

V usage is TRBV11-2 and J usage is TRBJ2-5; TRBD1 agrees at 8 bases. The CDR3 sequence is 14 residues long. V lost 4 bases and J lost 5; bases outside the gene matches: 6. The V gene's germline CDR1 is SGHAT and CDR2 FQNNGV. The chain's CDR3 is CASSSRTGWETQYF. The CDR3 DNA follows: TGTGCCAGCAGCTCACGGACAGGGTGGGAGACCCAGTACTTC.